Shown below are 26 T cell receptor beta chains from a single sample sequenced in a study of tumor-infiltrating lymphocytes in oesophageal squamous cell carcinoma. TCRdb re-called the PCR reads with MiXCR, one entry per CDR3 protein. The sample holds 13,000 or so distinct CDR3 sequences, 51% seen once. What was sequenced was blood. Source of these receptors: a female donor with esophageal squamous cell carcinoma.

This chain links TRBV7-9 with TRBJ2-4; D not resolved. The J call may be wrong; the DNA end is better matched by TRBJ2-5. The germline gives CDR1 SEHNR, CDR2 FQNEAQ (reference sequence). The CDR3 contains 14 residues. The CDR3 nucleotides read TGTGCCAGCAGCGCCCAAACGAATGCGGAGACCCAGTACTTC. Protein product: CASSAQTNAETQYF.

The chain is built from TRBV6-4 and TRBJ2-1, with TRBD2 as a possible D gene (5 bases). The ends were cut back, 5 bases at V and 2 bases at J, with 13 bases in the middle. This CDR3 is built from 15 residues. Germline lookup yields CDR1 MRHNA and CDR2 SNTAGT. Here the CDR3 reads CASSLDFSPYNEQFF. The CDR3 DNA follows: TGTGCCAGCAGTTTGGACTTTTCTCCCTACAATGAGCAGTTCTTC.

This clonotype has a count of ten or more. The chain couples TRBV24-1 to TRBJ2-3; a weak D match, TRBD2 (6 bases). Looked up from germline, CDR1 is KGHDR and CDR2 is SFDVKD. The CDR3 totals 13 residues. The V gene lost 4 bases and the J gene lost 4 bases, with 8 bases spanning the gap. CDR3 DNA: TGTGCCACCAGTGACGGGACTTCAGATACGCAGTATTTT. Its translation: CATSDGTSDTQYF.

This clonotype is medium-sized. The chain links TRBV12-3 or TRBV12-4 to TRBJ1-3, with D possibly matching TRBD1 (6 bases). V lost 2 bases and J 0 bases, leaving 11 bases between the germline ends. The CDR3 loop spans 16 amino acids. In nucleotides, the CDR3 is TGTGCCAGCAGTTTACAGGGGTTCTACTCTGGAAACACCATATATTTT. The encoded protein is CASSLQGFYSGNTIYF.

This clonotype came up many times. The rearrangement uses TRBV5-1 and TRBJ1-1; TRBD1 matches 7 bases. CDR1 SGHRS and CDR2 YFSETQ come from the germline V gene. CDR3 size: 13 residues. V trimming: 1 base; J trimming: 4 bases; junction bases outside the gene matches: 1. The CDR3 reads CASSLSGGTEAFF. The CDR3 nucleotides read TGCGCCAGCAGCTTGTCAGGGGGCACTGAAGCTTTCTTT.

In regard to this clonotype: At one of its ends the junction is not consistent with the germline gene, which may arise from a read error. The rearrangement joins TRBV7-3 to TRBJ2-1; 10 bases fit TRBD2. The last part of the DNA fits TRBJ2-5 better; the J call may be wrong. The CDR3 sequence is 15 residues long. Germline CDR1 SGHTA, CDR2 FQGTGA. This CDR3 is CASGLMASGRETQYF. The CDR3 DNA is TGTGCCAGCGGCTTAATGGCTAGCGGGAGAGAGACCCAGTACTTC.

With regard to this clonotype: At one end, the junction sequence differs from germline, possibly due to a read error. The chain couples TRBV7-3 to TRBJ2-4; a weak D match, TRBD1 (6 bases). The CDR3 spans 13 residues. Germline V gene sequence: CDR1 SGHTA, CDR2 FQGTGA. CDR3 protein: CASSSQGHRVKDF. The CDR3, as DNA: TGTGCCAGCAGCTCGCAGGGCCACAGGGTAAAGGACTTC.

The rearrangement uses TRBV6-2 or TRBV6-3 and TRBJ2-1, with D tentatively TRBD1 (5 bases). The V end lost 6 bases, the J end lost 0 bases, and 9 bases lay between the germline ends. Germline V gene sequence: CDR1 MNHEY, CDR2 SVGEGT. The CDR3 consists of 14 residues. CDR3 region: CASSLDSSYNEQFF. In DNA form, the CDR3 reads TGTGCCAGCAGCCTCGACAGCTCCTACAATGAGCAGTTCTTC.

By sample share, this clonotype is medium-sized. The V gene is TRBV24-1, the J gene TRBJ2-6, with TRBD1 identical over 8 bases. This CDR3 is built from 22 residues. Germline CDR1 and CDR2: KGHDR and SFDVKD. V was pared by 0 bases and J by 0 bases, with 15 bases of the junction left unmatched. The CDR3, as DNA: TGTGCCACCAGTGATTTGCAGAGGGGACCGGGACAGGCACCCTCTGGGGCCAACGTCCTGACTTTC. It is translated as CATSDLQRGPGQAPSGANVLTF.

The rearrangement uses TRBV11-2 and TRBJ2-5; 7 positions agree with TRBD1. TRBJ2-7 matches the DNA end more closely, so the J call is doubtful. This CDR3 spans 16 amino acids. From germline, CDR1 is SGHAT and CDR2 FQNNGV. The CDR3 region has the DNA TGTGCCAGCAGCTTAGTACAGGGGCCCATATCCTACGAGCAGTACTTC. Translation: CASSLVQGPISYEQYF.

This clonotype was observed a handful of times. This chain connects TRBV7-6 to TRBJ2-5, with TRBD2 as a possible D gene (5 bases). Germline lookup yields CDR1 SGHVS and CDR2 FNYEAQ. Deletions cut 5 bases from V and 13 bases from J, with 17 bases between. The CDR3 runs 12 residues. The CDR3 DNA is TGTGCCAGCAGCATCGGAGCCGGGGAGCTGTACTTC. Amino acids: CASSIGAGELYF. Full variable domain (outside the CDR3, taken from reference TRBV7-6 and TRBJ2-5): GAGVSQSPRYKVTKRGQDVALRCDPISGHVSLYWYRQALGQGPEFLTYFNYEAQQDKSGLPNDRFSAERPEGSISTLTIQRTEQRDSAMYRCASSIGAGELYFGPGTRLLVL.

This clonotype was observed many times. This may stem from a read error, because a much larger clone lies one nucleotide away. The CDR3 here is CASSSGTESTYNEQYF. The CDR3 DNA is TGTGCCAGCAGCTCCGGGACAGAATCCACCTACAATGAGCAGTACTTC. This chain joins TRBV11-2 and TRBJ2-5; 7 bases map to TRBD1. CDR3 length: 16 amino acids. The V gene's germline CDR1 is SGHAT and CDR2 FQNNGV. V gave up 4 bases and J gave up 11 bases; unmatched junction bases: 19.

This clonotype was counted between two and nine times. This sequence joins TRBV7-2 and TRBJ2-2; the match to TRBD2 covers 15 bases. This CDR3 contains 19 residues. Per germline, CDR1 SGHTA and CDR2 FQGNSA. J gave up 0 bases and V 5 bases, and 7 bases lay outside the gene matches. In DNA, the CDR3 is TGTGCCAGCAGCGCGGGACTAGCGGGGGGAAAGCCGAACACCGGGGAGCTGTTTTTT. This codes for CASSAGLAGGKPNTGELFF.

About this clonotype itself: The CDR3 carries no conserved terminal phenylalanine or tryptophan, so it likely arises from a read error. The limits of the CDR3 on the DNA are not certain, so only TCRdb's listed CDR3 is given. The V call is TRBV7-2, the J call TRBJ2-7; TRBD2 was called by the table and not checked on the DNA. Germline V gene data show CDR1 as SGHTA and CDR2 as FQGNSA. The CDR3 length is 16 residues, termini included. This chain's CDR3 is CASSLELGRSGYTFGS.

As to this clonotype: At one of its ends the junction is not consistent with the germline gene, which may arise from a read error. This chain uses TRBV7-6 with TRBJ2-7; TRBD1 matches 8 bases. The last part of the DNA fits TRBJ2-5 better; the J call may be wrong. The CDR3 covers 13 residues. From germline, CDR1 is SGHVS and CDR2 FNYEAQ. CDR3: CASSRTGKETQYF. DNA of the CDR3: TGTGCTAGCAGCCGGACAGGGAAAGAGACCCAGTACTTC.

This clonotype was recorded many times. Being one base from a much bigger clone, this may be a read error. The gene calls are TRBV6-6 and TRBJ2-5; a weak D match, TRBD2 (6 bases). V gave up 2 bases and J gave up 11 bases, with 15 bases separating them. Germline CDR1 MNHNY, CDR2 SVGAGI (reference sequence). There are 13 residues in the CDR3. CDR3 sequence: CASSYRGLNEQYF. The CDR3 region has the DNA TGTGCCAGCAGTTACCGGGGACTCAATGAGCAGTACTTC.

This chain connects TRBV18 to TRBJ2-4; TRBD1 matches at 7 bases. The DNA matches TRBJ2-7 better at its end, which makes the J call doubtful. The CDR3 contains 14 residues. Germline lookup yields CDR1 KGHSH and CDR2 LQKENI. The CDR3 loop reads CASSRPGQSYEQYF. The CDR3 DNA reads as TGTGCCAGCTCACGACCGGGACAGTCCTACGAGCAGTACTTC.

The J gene is TRBJ2-3, the V gene TRBV12-3 or TRBV12-4, with no clear D. There are 12 residues in the CDR3. Between the trimmed V and J ends, which lost 6 bases and 6 bases, there was a span of 10 bases. The CDR3 reads CASRPNGDTQYF. CDR3 nucleotide sequence: TGTGCCAGCAGACCGAATGGGGATACGCAGTATTTT.

Ten or more counts support this clonotype. The chain is built from TRBV11-2 and TRBJ1-6; D uncertain. The germline CDR1 and CDR2 sequences are SGHAT and FQNNGV. V was trimmed by 6 bases and J by 5 bases, leaving 20 bases between them. The CDR3 contains 17 residues. The CDR3: CASRSRSGLFNNSPLHF. The CDR3 DNA sequence: TGTGCCAGCAGATCCCGAAGCGGGCTTTTTAATAATTCACCCCTCCACTTT.

The chain links TRBV6-5 to TRBJ2-3, with D maybe TRBD2 (5 bases). This CDR3 is 14 amino acids long. Trimming cost V 4 bases and J 3 bases, with 11 bases left between them. CDR1 and CDR2 from the germline V gene are MNHEY and SVGAGI. The CDR3 bases are TGTGCCAGCAGTTGGACTCCGCTTACAGATACGCAGTATTTT. Protein: CASSWTPLTDTQYF.

The chain couples TRBV7-6 to TRBJ1-3, with D unresolved. CDR1 is SGHVS and CDR2 is FNYEAQ in the germline V gene. This CDR3 is built from 14 residues. Trimming removed 3 bases at V and 0 bases at J, with 6 bases between. The CDR3 nucleotides read TGTGCCAGCAGCTTGGATGTCTCTGGAAACACCATATATTTT. Translation gives CASSLDVSGNTIYF.

The gene calls are TRBV12-3 or TRBV12-4 and TRBJ2-4; D may be TRBD2 (8 bases). V shed 6 bases and J shed 6 bases, with 15 bases lying between them. The CDR3 runs 14 residues. The DNA for the CDR3 is TGTGCCAGCAGGCCGGGAGGGGGCGGAAACATTCAGTACTTC. Translating it yields CASRPGGGGNIQYF.

This clonotype showed up many times. The limits of the CDR3 on the DNA are not certain, so only TCRdb's listed CDR3 is given. The chain's CDR3 is CAISGGRRPWLHLRF. The V gene is TRBV10-3, the J gene TRBJ2-6; TRBD1 was called by the table and not checked on the DNA. CDR1 is ENHRY and CDR2 is SYGVKD in the germline V gene. The CDR3 sequence runs 15 residues, both termini included.

Regarding this clonotype: Because it lacks the conserved phenylalanine or tryptophan at the end, this CDR3 is likely a read error. The DNA is omitted, as the CDR3 cannot be located on it reliably, and the CDR3 follows TCRdb's listing. The chain joins TRBV5-4 to TRBJ2-6; the listed D gene, TRBD1, was not tested against the DNA. Germline-derived CDR1 and CDR2 are SGHNT and YYREEE (reference sequence). A total of 16 residues make up the CDR3, ends included. CDR3 residues: CASSFVQNQETQYFGA.

V is TRBV7-6 and J is TRBJ2-5; TRBD1 aligns across 7 bases. Near its end, the DNA agrees better with TRBJ2-3, so the J call may be wrong. This CDR3 has 14 amino acids. Germline V gene lookup returns CDR1 SGHVS and CDR2 FNYEAQ. In DNA, the CDR3 is TGTGCCAGCAGCTTAGTTGTCAGGGGGGATACGCAGTATTTT. Translation gives CASSLVVRGDTQYF.

As regards this clonotype: The CDR3 ends on some other residue instead of the conserved phenylalanine or tryptophan, so this is likely a read error. No DNA is shown, since the ends of the CDR3 on it are uncertain; the CDR3 is the one TCRdb lists. The rearrangement links TRBV7-9 to TRBJ2-5. Counting both end residues, the CDR3 totals 14 amino acids. In germline, CDR1 is SEHNR, CDR2 FQNEAQ (reference sequence). The CDR3 loop reads CASRREGAGYTFGS.